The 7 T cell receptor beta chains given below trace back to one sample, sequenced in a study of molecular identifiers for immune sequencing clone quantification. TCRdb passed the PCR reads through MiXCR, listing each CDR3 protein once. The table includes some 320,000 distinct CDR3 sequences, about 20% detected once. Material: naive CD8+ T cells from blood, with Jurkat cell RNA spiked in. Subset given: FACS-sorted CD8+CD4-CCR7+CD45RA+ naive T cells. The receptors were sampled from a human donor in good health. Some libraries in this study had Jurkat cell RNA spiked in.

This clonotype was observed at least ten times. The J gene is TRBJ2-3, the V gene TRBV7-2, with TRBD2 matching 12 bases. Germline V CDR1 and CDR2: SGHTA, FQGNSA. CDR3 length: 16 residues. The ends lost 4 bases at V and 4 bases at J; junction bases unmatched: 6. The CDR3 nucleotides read TGTGCCAGCAGCTACCTAGCGGGAGGGCCGGCAGATACGCAGTATTTT. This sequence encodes CASSYLAGGPADTQYF. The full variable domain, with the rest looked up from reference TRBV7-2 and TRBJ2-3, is GAGVSQSPSNKVTEKGKDVELRCDPISGHTALYWYRQSLGQGLEFLIYFQGNSAPDKSGLPSDRFSAERTGGSVSTLTIQRTQQEDSAVYLCASSYLAGGPADTQYFGPGTRLTVL.

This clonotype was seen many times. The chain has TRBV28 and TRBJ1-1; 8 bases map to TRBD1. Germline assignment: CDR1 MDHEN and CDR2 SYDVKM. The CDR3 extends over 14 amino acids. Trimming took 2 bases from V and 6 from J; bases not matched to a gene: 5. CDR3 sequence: CASSLHRGRSEAFF. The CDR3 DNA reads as TGTGCCAGCAGTTTACACAGGGGGAGATCTGAAGCTTTCTTT.

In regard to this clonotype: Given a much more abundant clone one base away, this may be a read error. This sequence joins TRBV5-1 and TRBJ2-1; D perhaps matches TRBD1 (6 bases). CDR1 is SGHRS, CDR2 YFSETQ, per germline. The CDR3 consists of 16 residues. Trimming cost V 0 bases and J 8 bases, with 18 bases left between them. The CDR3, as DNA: TGCGCCAGCAGCTTGGCCACTGGGGGCTTTGGGGATGAGCAGTTCTTC. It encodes CASSLATGGFGDEQFF.

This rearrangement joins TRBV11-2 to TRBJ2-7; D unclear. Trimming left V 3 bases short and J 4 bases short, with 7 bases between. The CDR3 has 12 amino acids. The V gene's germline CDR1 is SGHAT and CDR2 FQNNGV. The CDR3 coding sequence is TGTGCCAGCAGCTTGATTCTTTACGAGCAGTACTTC. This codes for CASSLILYEQYF.

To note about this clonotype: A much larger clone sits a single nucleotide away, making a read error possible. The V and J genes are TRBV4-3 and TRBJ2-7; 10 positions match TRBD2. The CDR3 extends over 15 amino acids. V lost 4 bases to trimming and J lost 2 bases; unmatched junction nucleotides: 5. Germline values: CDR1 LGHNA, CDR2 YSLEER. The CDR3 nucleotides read TGCGCCAGCAGCCCGGGGACTAGCGAAGCCTACGAGCAGTACTTC. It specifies CASSPGTSEAYEQYF.

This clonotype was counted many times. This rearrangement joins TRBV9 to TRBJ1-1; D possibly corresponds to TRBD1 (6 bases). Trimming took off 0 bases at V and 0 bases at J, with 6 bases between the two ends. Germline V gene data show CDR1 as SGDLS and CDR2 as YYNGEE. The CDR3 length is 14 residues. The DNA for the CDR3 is TGTGCCAGCAGCGTAGGGGACATGAACACTGAAGCTTTCTTT. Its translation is CASSVGDMNTEAFF.

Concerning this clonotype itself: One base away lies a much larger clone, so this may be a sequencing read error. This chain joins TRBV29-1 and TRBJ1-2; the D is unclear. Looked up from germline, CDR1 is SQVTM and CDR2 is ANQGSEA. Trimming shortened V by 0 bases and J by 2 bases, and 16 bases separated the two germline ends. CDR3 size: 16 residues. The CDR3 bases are TGCAGCGTTGAAGATCCCAACACCGCATGGAACTATGGCTACACCTTC. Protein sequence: CSVEDPNTAWNYGYTF.